One sample yielded the 30 T cell receptor beta chains listed below, sequenced in a study of cytomegalovirus exposure and HLA in healthy donors. PCR employed 60 Vbeta and 13 Jbeta primers. Sequencing used immunoSEQ multiplex PCR; TCRdb keeps in-frame clones, though not all of them. Among fewer than 200,000 clones listed, 70% to 90% were seen once. The material sequenced was PBMCs. All receptors come from a man younger than 40 in good health and CMV-seropositive.

This clone is a singleton in its sample. The CDR3 coding sequence is TGCGCCAGCAGCCCCGGACAGGGCTACTATGGCTACACCTTC. Translating it yields CASSPGQGYYGYTF. The chain has TRBV5-1 and TRBJ1-2; 8 positions agree with TRBD1. V was clipped by 4 bases and J by 3 bases; unmatched bases: 5. This CDR3 is 14 amino acids long. The germline V gene has CDR1 SGHRS and CDR2 YFSETQ.

The CDR3 bases are TGTGCCAGCAGCGTTGGAGACTCTGGAAACACCATATATTTT. It translates to CASSVGDSGNTIYF. The genes are TRBV9 and TRBJ1-3; D is undetermined. Deletions cut 2 bases from V and 0 bases from J, with 6 bases between. The length of the CDR3 is 14 residues. Germline CDR1 is SGDLS and CDR2 is YYNGEE.

This chain links TRBV4-3 with TRBJ2-1, with a tentative D call TRBD2 (5 bases). The CDR3 extends over 13 amino acids. Germline CDR1 and CDR2: LGHNA and YSLEER. V was clipped by 0 bases and J by 8 bases, with 8 bases between them. The CDR3 sequence is CASSQDPGDEQFF. The CDR3 DNA reads as TGCGCCAGCAGCCAAGATCCCGGGGATGAGCAGTTCTTC.

The chain employs TRBV19 and TRBJ1-1; 7 bases are shared with TRBD1. V was clipped by 6 bases and J by 1 base; unmatched bases: 2. This CDR3 comprises 13 residues. Germline CDR1 LNHDA, CDR2 SQIVND (reference sequence). CDR3 nucleotide sequence: TGTGCCAGTAGGCGGGACAGGAACACTGAAGCTTTCTTT. Encoded protein: CASRRDRNTEAFF.

This clone was seen only once. This chain connects TRBV19 to TRBJ2-2, with D tentatively TRBD2 (5 bases). Germline assignment: CDR1 LNHDA and CDR2 SQIVND (reference sequence). This CDR3 has 14 amino acids. Deletions cut 0 bases from V and 5 bases from J, with 7 bases between. The CDR3 coding sequence is TGTGCCAGTAGTATAGATTCGGGAACCGGGGAGCTGTTTTTT. This codes for CASSIDSGTGELFF. Full variable domain (outside the CDR3, taken from reference TRBV19 and TRBJ2-2): DGGITQSPKYLFRKEGQNVTLSCEQNLNHDAMYWYRQDPGQGLRLIYYSQIVNDFQKGDIAEGYSVSREKKESFPLTVTSAQKNPTAFYLCASSIDSGTGELFFGEGSRLTVL.

This chain connects TRBV9 to TRBJ2-1; 8 positions match TRBD1. Unmatched junction bases numbered 5, after V lost 3 bases and J lost 3 bases. The germline V gene encodes CDR1 SGDLS and CDR2 YYNGEE. CDR3 size: 15 residues. The DNA of the CDR3 is TGTGCCAGCAGCGAGGGACAGGAAAACTACAATGAGCAGTTCTTC. It specifies CASSEGQENYNEQFF.

The chain employs TRBV18 and TRBJ1-5; D might be TRBD1 (6 bases). This CDR3 region has 17 residues. V dropped 2 bases and J dropped 0 bases, with 14 bases sitting between them. Germline V gene data show CDR1 as KGHSH and CDR2 as LQKENI. The CDR3 region is CASSPTGQPYSNQPQHF. CDR3 DNA: TGTGCCAGCTCACCAACCGGACAGCCTTATAGCAATCAGCCCCAGCATTTT.

The chain combines TRBV10-3 with TRBJ1-2; D is ambiguous. CDR1 is ENHRY and CDR2 is SYGVKD in the germline V gene. Trimming left V 4 bases short and J 0 bases short, with 12 bases between. The CDR3 totals 15 residues. The CDR3 nucleotides are TGTGCCATCAGTGCACAACAGCAAGCTAACTATGGCTACACCTTC. Translation gives CAISAQQQANYGYTF.

Worth noting for this clone: The junction departs from the called germline gene at one end, perhaps through a read error. The chain joins TRBV7-8 to TRBJ2-7; 11 bases are a match to TRBD2. Germline CDR1 SGHVS, CDR2 FQNEAQ. The CDR3 has 14 residues. CDR3 DNA: TGTGCCAGCAGCCTAGCGGGAGGAGGGTACGAGCAGTACTTC. Its protein product is CASSLAGGGYEQYF.

This chain uses TRBV5-6 with TRBJ2-3; 10 nucleotides line up with TRBD2. CDR1 is SGHDT, CDR2 YYEEEE, per germline. The CDR3 sequence is 14 residues long. The V and J ends lost 2 bases and 6 bases, in that order; junction bases with no gene match: 3. This CDR3 is CASSLAGGFDTQYF. The CDR3 nucleotides are TGTGCCAGCAGCTTAGCGGGAGGGTTTGATACGCAGTATTTT.

This clone was detected a few times. The rearrangement uses TRBV19 and TRBJ1-5; D is perhaps TRBD1 (5 bases). The CDR3 sequence is 14 residues long. From germline, CDR1 is LNHDA and CDR2 SQIVND (reference sequence). V lost 3 bases, J lost 7 bases, and 13 bases lay in between. The DNA of the CDR3 is TGTGCCAGTAGTATCGTAGGGGTGCGGCAGCCCCAGCATTTT. Translated, it gives CASSIVGVRQPQHF.

The chain recombines TRBV19 with TRBJ1-2; TRBD1 agrees at 7 bases. CDR3 length equals 16 residues. CDR1 LNHDA and CDR2 SQIVND come from the germline V gene (reference sequence). After removal of 4 bases from V and 5 bases from J, the junction contained 13 bases not matched to a gene. The CDR3 loop is CASSTPSRQGWYGYTF. CDR3 sequence (DNA): TGTGCCAGTAGTACGCCGTCAAGACAGGGCTGGTATGGCTACACCTTC.

The chain joins TRBV27 to TRBJ1-2; the D gene is possibly TRBD1 (6 bases). The CDR3 covers 15 residues. Per germline, CDR1 MNHEY and CDR2 SMNVEV (reference sequence). Trimming shortened V by 1 base and J by 1 base, and 10 bases separated the two germline ends. Written as DNA, the CDR3 is TGTGCCAGCAGTTTATTAGCAGGGGTTAACTATGGCTACACCTTC. Its protein product is CASSLLAGVNYGYTF.

The gene calls are TRBV6-5 and TRBJ2-3; D may be TRBD1 (5 bases). Germline V gene sequence: CDR1 MNHEY, CDR2 SVGAGI. V was trimmed by 4 bases and J by 0 bases, leaving 8 bases between them. CDR3 length: 14 amino acids. CDR3 residues: CASSSRASTDTQYF. In DNA, the CDR3 is TGTGCCAGCAGTTCCAGGGCAAGCACAGATACGCAGTATTTT.

A note on this clone: The germline gene is not matched at one end of the junction; a read error may be the cause. This chain links TRBV7-7 with TRBJ2-2; 8 bases are shared with TRBD1. Germline V lookup: CDR1 SSHAT, CDR2 FNYEAQ (reference sequence). The CDR3 consists of 15 residues. The CDR3 protein is CASSLGQGQGGELFF. The CDR3 region has the DNA TGTGCTAGCAGCTTAGGACAGGGCCAAGGCGGGGAGCTGTTTTTT. The entire variable domain, with the rest obtained from reference TRBV7-7 and TRBJ2-2, is as follows: GAGVSQSPRYKVTKRGQDVTLRCDPISSHATLYWYQQALGQGPEFLTYFNYEAQPDKSGLPSDRFSAERPEGSISTLTIQRTEQRDSAMYRCASSLGQGQGGELFFGEGSRLTVL.

The chain uses TRBV21-1 and TRBJ2-7; TRBD1, the table's D call, lacks a check against the DNA. TRBV21-1 is noted as a pseudogene. This CDR3 spans 16 amino acids. CDR3 bases: TGTGCCAGCAGCAAAGGTGGCCAGGCTTCGTGGTACGAGCAGTACGTC. Encoded protein: CASSKGGQASWYEQYV.

The chain recombines TRBV25-1 with TRBJ1-1; 8 bases fit TRBD1. Germline-derived CDR1 and CDR2 are MGHDK and SYGVNS. Unmatched junction bases numbered 10, after V lost 8 bases and J lost 2 bases. There are 15 residues in the CDR3. CDR3 DNA sequence: TGTGCCAGCTACGGACAGGGTGGGACTAACACTGAAGCTTTCTTT. This encodes CASYGQGGTNTEAFF.

The J gene is TRBJ2-3, the V gene TRBV4-2, with TRBD1 identical over 9 bases. The CDR3 spans 15 residues. V gave up 0 bases and J gave up 5 bases; unmatched junction bases: 3. Germline loops: CDR1 LGHNA, CDR2 YNFKEQ. CDR3: CASSQEDRGRDTQYF. The CDR3 DNA reads as TGTGCCAGCAGCCAAGAGGACAGGGGCCGAGATACGCAGTATTTT.

The sample holds a few counts of this clone. The rearrangement links TRBV27 to TRBJ1-4, with D tentatively TRBD1 (6 bases). Trimming left V 6 bases short and J 0 bases short, with 11 bases between. The germline V gene encodes CDR1 MNHEY and CDR2 SMNVEV (reference sequence). The CDR3 is made up of 15 amino acids. CDR3 sequence reads: CASRPAGATNEKLFF. The CDR3 coding sequence is TGTGCCAGCAGGCCCGCAGGGGCAACTAATGAAAAACTGTTTTTT.

The chain employs TRBV5-1 and TRBJ1-2, with TRBD1 as a possible D gene (5 bases). V lost 0 bases, J lost 5 bases, and 11 bases lay in between. The CDR3 extends over 14 amino acids. The germline gives CDR1 SGHRS, CDR2 YFSETQ. This CDR3 is CASSLEGMGYGYTF. As DNA, the CDR3 is TGCGCCAGCAGCTTGGAGGGGATGGGGTATGGCTACACCTTC.

V gene TRBV4-3 combines with J gene TRBJ1-2, with a tentative D call TRBD1 (5 bases). The germline V and J ends were trimmed by 0 bases and 4 bases, with 9 bases remaining between them. Per germline, CDR1 LGHNA and CDR2 YSLEER. This CDR3 region has 14 residues. The CDR3 DNA reads TGCGCCAGCAGCCAAGATCAGGGTAGCTATGGCTACACCTTC. Its translation: CASSQDQGSYGYTF.

This clone has a single count. This CDR3 reads CASSVGQGAPYNEQFF. The CDR3 bases are TGTGCCAGCAGCGTGGGACAGGGGGCGCCCTACAATGAGCAGTTCTTC. J is TRBJ2-1 and V is TRBV11-3; 12 bases are a match to TRBD1. CDR3 size: 16 residues. V trimming: 5 bases; J trimming: 2 bases; junction bases outside the gene matches: 4. Per germline, CDR1 SGHNT and CDR2 YENEEA.

The chain recombines TRBV15 with TRBJ2-7; D is possibly TRBD1 (5 bases). Germline CDR1 LNHNV, CDR2 YYDKDF (reference sequence). This CDR3 comprises 14 residues. V dropped 1 base and J dropped 3 bases, with 10 bases sitting between them. CDR3 in DNA: TGTGCCACCAGCAGAGGTACAGGTTTCTACGAGCAGTACTTC. It yields the protein CATSRGTGFYEQYF.

The V and J genes are TRBV10-1 and TRBJ2-7; a possible D gene is TRBD2 (7 bases). The CDR3 contains 15 residues. Per germline, CDR1 WNHNN and CDR2 SYGVQD (reference sequence). The V and J ends lost 4 bases and 1 base respectively, with 14 bases between them. CDR3 region: CASSAGGGASYEQYF. The CDR3 DNA follows: TGCGCCAGCAGTGCCGGAGGGGGGGCGTCCTACGAGCAGTACTTC.

J is TRBJ2-7 and V is TRBV29-1, with 7 nucleotides matching TRBD2. V trimming: 4 bases; J trimming: 0 bases; junction bases outside the gene matches: 3. The length of the CDR3 is 13 residues. Germline V gene lookup returns CDR1 SQVTM and CDR2 ANQGSEA. CDR3 region: CSVGRESSYEQYF. CDR3 DNA: TGCAGCGTTGGGCGGGAGAGCTCCTACGAGCAGTACTTC.

This clone was counted between two and nine times. This chain uses TRBV18 with TRBJ1-5; 7 bases align to TRBD1. Germline CDR1 and CDR2: KGHSH and LQKENI. CDR3 length: 14 amino acids. Losses at the gene ends were 3 bases for V and 2 bases for J; bases not matched to a gene: 1. The CDR3 sequence: CASSPQGGNQPQHF. The DNA for the CDR3 is TGTGCCAGCTCACCGCAGGGGGGCAATCAGCCCCAGCATTTT.

This rearrangement joins TRBV6-5 to TRBJ1-1, with a possible D match to TRBD1 (6 bases). The CDR3 is 15 residues long. CDR1 is MNHEY and CDR2 is SVGAGI in the germline V gene. With 6 bases removed from V and 2 bases from J, the gap between germline ends came to 16 bases. The CDR3 nucleotides are TGTGCCAGCAGCAATACAGGGAGGGGCAACACTGAAGCTTTCTTT. This codes for CASSNTGRGNTEAFF.

This chain uses TRBV5-1 with TRBJ1-5; 9 bases fit TRBD1. The CDR3 loop spans 18 amino acids. The ends lost 1 base at V and 1 base at J; junction bases unmatched: 9. Germline CDR1 SGHRS, CDR2 YFSETQ. The CDR3 reads CASSLSDRGAQSNQPQHF. The CDR3 DNA reads as TGCGCCAGCAGCTTGTCCGACAGGGGGGCCCAGAGCAATCAGCCCCAGCATTTT.

This chain uses TRBV7-8 with TRBJ2-2; the match to TRBD1 covers 7 bases. The J segment lost 5 bases and the V segment lost 4 bases, leaving 7 bases of the junction unmatched. Germline assignment: CDR1 SGHVS and CDR2 FQNEAQ. This CDR3 region has 15 residues. Here the CDR3 reads CASSWTGQRTGELFF. CDR3 nucleotide sequence: TGTGCCAGCAGCTGGACGGGACAGCGAACCGGGGAGCTGTTTTTT.

The rearrangement joins TRBV19 to TRBJ2-2; D is possibly TRBD1 (6 bases). In germline, CDR1 is LNHDA, CDR2 SQIVND (reference sequence). The CDR3 sequence is 17 residues long. V was shortened by 1 base and J by 4 bases, with 16 bases between the two germline ends. The CDR3 region is CASSIGPHRVGTGELFF. CDR3 sequence (DNA): TGTGCCAGTAGTATAGGCCCACACAGGGTTGGCACCGGGGAGCTGTTTTTT.